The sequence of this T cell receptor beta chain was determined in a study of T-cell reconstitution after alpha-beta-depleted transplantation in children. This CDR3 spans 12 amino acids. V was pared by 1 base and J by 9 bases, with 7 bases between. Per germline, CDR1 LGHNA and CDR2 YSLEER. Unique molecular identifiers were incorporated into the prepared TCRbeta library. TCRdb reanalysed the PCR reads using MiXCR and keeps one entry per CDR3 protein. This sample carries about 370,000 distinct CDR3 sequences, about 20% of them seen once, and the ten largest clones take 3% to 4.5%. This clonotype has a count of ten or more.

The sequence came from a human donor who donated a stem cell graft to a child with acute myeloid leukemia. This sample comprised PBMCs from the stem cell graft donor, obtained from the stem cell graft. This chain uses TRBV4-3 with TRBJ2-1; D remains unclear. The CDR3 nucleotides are TGCGCCAGCAGCCAAGGGAGATCTGAGCAGTTCTTC. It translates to CASSQGRSEQFF.